This entry features one TCR beta chain sequence. The germline gives CDR1 ENHRY, CDR2 SYGVKD. J lost 6 bases, V lost 4 bases, and 7 bases had no gene match. The CDR3 has 15 amino acids. These data belong to a study of blood T cell repertoires in COVID-19. Study at large: Material from acute and convalescent COVID-19 was sourced from the United States, Italy and Spain. The cDNA or gDNA used as material had been derived from T cells, B-cell-depleted T cells, or PBMCs.

Authors' processing steps: Reference gene primer amplification gave nucleated cell count estimates. The repertoire was sequenced with immunoSEQ multiplex PCR; TCRdb's copy has only in-frame clones and lacks some. That table supplies the V and J calls and clone size; D and trimming were determined from the DNA. The sample carries roughly 410,000 clones, approximately 89% recorded once. The TCR was taken from a woman aged 60-75 years with COVID-19, enrolled during active disease. Specimen: peripheral blood. The chain joins TRBV10-3 to TRBJ2-3; 10 bases are a match to TRBD2. CDR3 residues: CAISVSSGGSDTQYF. CDR3 sequence (DNA): TGTGCCATCAGTGTTTCTAGCGGGGGATCGGATACGCAGTATTTT.